This T cell receptor (beta chain) was retrieved from a study of beta chain features in type 1 diabetes. Across the study: Cell yields, gender and age were similar in healthy donors and patients. The samples had 100 million to 140 million sorted cells examined in all.

CD4+ naive, central memory, regulatory and stem cell-like memory subsets were isolated by sorting on CD45RO/CCR7/CD25/CD127/CD95/CD27. The study reverse transcribed the entire isolated RNA, so it sequenced expressed TCRB transcripts. Sequencing used immunoSEQ multiplex PCR; TCRdb keeps in-frame clones, though not all of them. This table holds 250,000 or so clones, approximately 14% found once. Study-level results: The influence of HLA type on TCRB rearrangement stayed undetermined. All four CD4+ subsets from Type 1 diabetes patients carried moderately but significantly shorter TCRB CDR3s.

The junction had 7 bases not matched to a gene; V was cut back by 5 bases and J by 5 bases. Per germline, CDR1 MNHEY and CDR2 SMNVEV (reference sequence). The CDR3 loop spans 15 amino acids. Concerning this clone: Its antigen remains unknown.

This rearrangement joins TRBV27 to TRBJ2-3, with 10 bases lining up with TRBD1. This sequence was found in a man aged 25-45 years with type 1 diabetes. The sample consisted of naive CD4+ T cells from blood. Here the CDR3 reads CASSRETGGVDTQYF. CDR3 coding DNA: TGTGCCAGCAGTCGTGAGACAGGGGGCGTAGATACGCAGTATTTT.